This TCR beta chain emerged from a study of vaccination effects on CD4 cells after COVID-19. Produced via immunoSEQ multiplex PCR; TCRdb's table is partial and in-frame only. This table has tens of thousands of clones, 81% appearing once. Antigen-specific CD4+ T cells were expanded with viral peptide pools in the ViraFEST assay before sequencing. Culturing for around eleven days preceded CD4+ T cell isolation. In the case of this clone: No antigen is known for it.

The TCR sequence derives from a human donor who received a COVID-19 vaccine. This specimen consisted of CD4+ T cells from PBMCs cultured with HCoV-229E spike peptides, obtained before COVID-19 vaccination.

This CDR3 is CASSLDRGDNYGYTF. The CDR3 DNA follows: TGTGCCAGCAGCCTGGACAGGGGTGATAACTATGGCTACACCTTC. V is TRBV7-2 and J is TRBJ1-2; 9 bases are shared with TRBD1. Looked up from germline, CDR1 is SGHTA and CDR2 is FQGNSA. This CDR3 is built from 15 residues. J lost 1 base, V lost 5 bases, and 5 bases had no gene match.